This T cell receptor beta chain emerged from a study of technical replicates of blood from several donors. Profiling relied on immunoSEQ multiplex PCR, and the TCRdb table lists in-frame clones only, not all of them. The table lists tens of thousands of clones, 90% to 95% of them singletons. This clonotype was obtained from a human donor in good health. Some clones in this sample may be carry-over from other donors' samples. The source material was PBMCs.

The CDR3 nucleotides are TGCAGCGTTATGACAGGGAACACTGAAGCTTTCTTT. It codes for CSVMTGNTEAFF. The genes are TRBV29-1 and TRBJ1-1; the D gene is possibly TRBD1 (6 bases). The CDR3 runs 12 residues. V was clipped by 5 bases and J by 1 base, with 8 bases between them. The V gene's germline CDR1 is SQVTM and CDR2 ANQGSEA. Filled out from reference TRBV29-1 and TRBJ1-1, the complete variable domain reads SAVISQKPSRDICQRGTSLTIQCQVDSQVTMMFWYRQQPGQSLTLIATANQGSEATYESGFVIDKFPISRPNLTFSTLTVSNMSPEDSSIYLCSVMTGNTEAFFGQGTRLTVV.